The 12 T cell receptor beta chains reported below all come from one sample, sequenced in a study of shared clonotypes between healthy human individuals. Repertoires were generated with immunoSEQ multiplex PCR, while TCRdb's copy carries only in-frame clones and drops some. The data contain about 510,000 clones, roughly 78% of them singletons. What was sequenced was PBMCs. The receptors here all came from a woman in her thirties or forties in good health. Some clones in this sample may be carry-over from other donors' samples.

This chain joins TRBV2 and TRBJ2-5; TRBD2 matches at 13 bases. The ends lost 8 bases at V and 11 bases at J; junction bases unmatched: 14. The germline V gene has CDR1 SNHLY and CDR2 FYNNEI. The CDR3 extends over 15 amino acids. CDR3 sequence: CASLATSGRPLEQYF. CDR3 nucleotide sequence: TGTGCCAGCCTCGCGACTAGCGGGAGGCCTCTTGAGCAGTACTTC.

The chain links TRBV27 to TRBJ2-1; D is ambiguous. CDR1 is MNHEY, CDR2 SMNVEV, per germline (reference sequence). The V end was cut by 6 bases, the J end by 1 base, with 7 bases between. This CDR3 spans 13 amino acids. The DNA for the CDR3 is TGTGCCAGCAGCCACAGTTCCTACAATGAGCAGTTCTTC. It translates to CASSHSSYNEQFF.

The V gene is TRBV2, the J gene TRBJ2-4; D uncertain. The CDR3 consists of 15 residues. Deletions cut 3 bases from V and 3 bases from J, with 12 bases between. Germline V gene data show CDR1 as SNHLY and CDR2 as FYNNEI. The CDR3 loop is CASSDPTFGKNIQYF. CDR3 nucleotide sequence: TGTGCCAGCAGTGACCCAACCTTCGGCAAAAACATTCAGTACTTC.

Only a few counts were recorded for this clone. The chain is built from TRBV5-1 and TRBJ2-1, with 14 bases matching TRBD2. Germline V gives CDR1 SGHRS, CDR2 YFSETQ. V lost 2 bases to trimming and J lost 8 bases; unmatched junction nucleotides: 3. The CDR3 is made up of 15 amino acids. CDR3 nucleotides: TGCGCCAGCAGCTTCGGGACTAGCGGGAGCGATGAGCAGTTCTTC. It is translated as CASSFGTSGSDEQFF.

The CDR3 reads CASTGGVGNEQFF. CDR3 DNA: TGTGCCAGCACCGGGGGAGTGGGGAATGAGCAGTTCTTC. V and J are TRBV9 and TRBJ2-1, with D perhaps matching TRBD2 (6 bases). V lost 6 bases and J 7 bases, leaving 14 bases between the germline ends. The length of the CDR3 is 13 residues. CDR1 and CDR2 (germline): SGDLS, YYNGEE.

DNA for the CDR3: TGTGCCAGCAGCCGGTGGACTGGTAACGGGGAGCTGTTTTTT. Translating it yields CASSRWTGNGELFF. The J gene is TRBJ2-2, the V gene TRBV14; D is possibly TRBD2 (5 bases). The CDR3 contains 14 residues. Germline lookup yields CDR1 SGHDN and CDR2 FVKESK. V was shortened by 4 bases and J by 7 bases, with 13 bases between the two germline ends.

This clone was seen a handful of times. Other DNA variants within this sample encode the same CDR3. The V gene is TRBV9, the J gene TRBJ2-5; D gene ambiguous. Trimming stripped 0 bases from V and 2 bases from J, with 5 bases between. The length of the CDR3 is 13 residues. Germline V gene sequence: CDR1 SGDLS, CDR2 YYNGEE. CDR3 loop: CASSVGGQETQYF. As DNA, the CDR3 is TGTGCCAGCAGCGTAGGGGGACAAGAGACCCAGTACTTC.

V and J are TRBV28 and TRBJ2-7, with 7 bases matching TRBD1. Germline CDR1 reads MDHEN; CDR2 reads SYDVKM. V lost 8 bases, J lost 4 bases, and 8 bases stayed unmatched. This CDR3 has 13 residues. The CDR3 DNA reads as TGTGCCAGCCATAGGGGGCTCACATACGAGCAGTACTTC. Its protein product is CASHRGLTYEQYF.

This clone showed up many times. V gene TRBV7-9 combines with J gene TRBJ1-2; a weak D match, TRBD1 (6 bases). V was clipped by 4 bases and J by 2 bases, with 20 bases between them. The length of the CDR3 is 17 residues. Germline-derived CDR1 and CDR2 are SEHNR and FQNEAQ (reference sequence). This CDR3 reads CASSWEGGGSSNYGYTF. The CDR3 region has the DNA TGTGCCAGCAGCTGGGAAGGCGGGGGCAGCTCCAACTATGGCTACACCTTC.

The gene calls are TRBV7-2 and TRBJ1-3, with 7 nucleotides matching TRBD1. The CDR3 sequence is 14 residues long. With 4 bases clipped from V and 3 bases from J, the junction kept 3 bases outside the gene matches. The germline gives CDR1 SGHTA, CDR2 FQGNSA. CDR3 sequence: CASSSTGNGNTIYF. CDR3 DNA sequence: TGTGCCAGCAGCTCGACAGGGAATGGAAACACCATATATTTT.

V is TRBV27 and J is TRBJ2-1; TRBD2 aligns across 8 bases. With 1 base clipped from V and 1 base from J, the junction kept 3 bases outside the gene matches. There are 16 residues in the CDR3. Germline V gene sequence: CDR1 MNHEY, CDR2 SMNVEV (reference sequence). CDR3 nucleotide sequence: TGTGCCAGCAGTTTATATACTAGCGGTTCCTACAATGAGCAGTTCTTC. The encoded protein is CASSLYTSGSYNEQFF.

This clone has a single count. This chain joins TRBV7-9 and TRBJ2-3; 9 bases are a match to TRBD1. CDR1 is SEHNR and CDR2 is FQNEAQ in the germline V gene (reference sequence). The trim removed 5 bases at V and 3 bases at J, leaving 6 bases unmatched. The CDR3 sequence is 15 residues long. CDR3 nucleotide sequence: TGTGCCAGCAGCCCACCGGACAGGGGTACAGATACGCAGTATTTT. This gives the protein CASSPPDRGTDTQYF.